The source of this T cell receptor beta chain is a study of shared clonotypes between healthy human individuals. About this clone itself: Its antigen is undetermined.

Some 30,000 T cell genomes (around 200 ng DNA) went into each sorted-subset replicate. Profiling relied on immunoSEQ multiplex PCR, and the TCRdb table lists in-frame clones only, not all of them. This sample has around 200,000 clones; just under 95% occur once, and the top ten carry around 0.072%. Study-wide results and limits: The sharing of 4% to 5.5% of naive CD4 clonotypes was seen across a handful of donors.

Per germline, CDR1 LNHDA and CDR2 SQIVND (reference sequence). The V end lost 2 bases, the J end lost 0 bases, and 5 bases lay between the germline ends. The CDR3 spans 14 residues. Memory CD4+ cells were the fraction left after CD45RA+ naive selection. V is TRBV19 and J is TRBJ1-5; D uncertain. This receptor was identified in a woman in her twenties or thirties in good health. Sequencing was performed on naive CD4+ T cells sorted from blood. Subset meaning: CD45RA+ positively selected. CDR3 sequence: CASSILDSNQPQHF. In DNA form, the CDR3 reads TGTGCCAGTAGTATACTCGATAGCAATCAGCCCCAGCATTTT.